The clone carrying this T cell receptor (beta chain) was recorded only once. Its target is unknown. Using immunoSEQ multiplex PCR, the repertoire was profiled, and TCRdb retains in-frame clones only, with some absent. The data contain approximately 1.9 million clones, 80% to 95% of them singletons. This entry is derived from a study of shared clonotypes between healthy human individuals. About the study: Sampling drew on donors who were a couple of women and a few men aged 18 to 49. For every donor, three CD4 naive, three CD4 memory, two CD8 naive and one CD8 memory plates were used.

The naive CD8 population came from CD45RO-negative cells selected for CCR7, without terminally differentiated effector memory CD45RA+ cells. The study's findings and limits: Around 5% was the fraction of naive CD4 clonotypes found shared across a few donors. The study's rarefaction showed incomplete sorted-subset sequencing despite large depth.

Germline V gene sequence: CDR1 SGDLS, CDR2 YYNGEE. This CDR3 region has 15 residues. V trimming: 6 bases; J trimming: 2 bases; junction bases outside the gene matches: 10. The sequenced sample consisted of naive CD8+ T cells from PBMCs. This chain links TRBV9 with TRBJ2-5; 7 bases fit TRBD1. This TCR was recovered from a man aged 18 to 30 in good health. Some clones in this sample may be carry-over from other donors' samples. CDR3 loop: CASTFSGTAQETQYF. The CDR3, as DNA: TGTGCCAGCACTTTTTCAGGGACAGCACAAGAGACCCAGTACTTC.